These 30 T cell receptor beta chains were sequenced from one sample in a study of neurological immune-mediated disorders. TCRdb re-called the 5' RACE reads with MiXCR, one entry per CDR3 protein. The sample has roughly 60,000 distinct CDR3 sequences; 4% to 6% are singletons. Sequenced material: PBMCs. The receptors shown here come from a woman aged 50 to 65 with multiple sclerosis.

This clonotype was observed a few times. This may be a read error: a much more frequent sequence differs by one nucleotide. The chain is built from TRBV5-1 and TRBJ1-6; possible D gene TRBD1, 5 bases. Germline V lookup: CDR1 SGHRS, CDR2 YFSETQ. The CDR3 spans 17 residues. The CDR3 loop is CASSLSGISSYNSPLNF. The CDR3 DNA is TGCGCCAGCAGTCTCTCAGGGATCAGCTCCTATAATTCACCCCTCAACTTT. Full variable domain (rest looked up from reference TRBV5-1 and TRBJ1-6): KAGVTQTPRYLIKTRGQQVTLSCSPISGHRSVSWYQQTPGQGLQFLFEYFSETQRNKGNFPGRFSGRQFSNSRSEMNVSTLELGDSALYLCASSLSGISSYNSPLNFGNGTRLTVT.

In its sample, this clonotype was seen once. The chain employs TRBV9 and TRBJ2-3; D unclear. The germline V gene encodes CDR1 SGDLS and CDR2 YYNGEE. CDR3 size: 13 residues. Trimming pared 4 bases from V and 6 bases from J, leaving 12 bases between. The CDR3 DNA reads as TGTGCCAGCAGCAACCCACCTCCCGATACGCAGTATTTT. Translation gives CASSNPPPDTQYF. Full variable domain (rest looked up from reference TRBV9 and TRBJ2-3): DSGVTQTPKHLITATGQRVTLRCSPRSGDLSVYWYQQSLDQGLQFLIQYYNGEERAKGNILERFSAQQFPDLHSELNLSSLELGDSALYFCASSNPPPDTQYFGPGTRLTVL.

This clonotype was recorded a few times. The CDR3 loop reads CASSFHQGQETQYF. The CDR3 nucleotides are TGTGCCAGCAGTTTTCATCAGGGTCAAGAGACCCAGTACTTC. This sequence joins TRBV12-3 or TRBV12-4 and TRBJ2-5; a possible D gene is TRBD1 (5 bases). V was clipped by 3 bases and J by 2 bases, with 10 bases between them. The CDR3 spans 14 residues.

Concerning this clonotype itself: A much larger clone is a single base away; this may be a read error. J is TRBJ2-2 and V is TRBV3-1; D is possibly TRBD1 (6 bases). The V gene's germline CDR1 is LGHDT and CDR2 YNNKEL (reference sequence). CDR3 size: 14 residues. The CDR3 nucleotides read TGTGCCAGCAGCCGCCGACGGGACACCGGGGAGCCGTTTTTT. This codes for CASSRRRDTGEPFF.

The sample holds many counts of this clonotype. The rearrangement links TRBV7-2 to TRBJ1-1; TRBD1 is a possible D gene (5 bases). The CDR3 consists of 15 residues. The germline V gene has CDR1 SGHTA and CDR2 FQGNSA. V was trimmed by 1 base and J by 1 base, leaving 10 bases between them. CDR3 in DNA: TGTGCCAGCAGCTTAGACCCCCAGGGGAACACTGAAGCTTTCTTT. Encoded protein: CASSLDPQGNTEAFF.

This clonotype was picked up many times. The chain employs TRBV7-2 and TRBJ1-6, with 8 positions matching TRBD1. V lost 3 bases, J lost 8 bases, and 0 bases stayed unmatched. Per the germline V gene, CDR1 is SGHTA and CDR2 is FQGNSA. CDR3 length equals 13 residues. CDR3 region: CASSLTGDSPLHF. The CDR3 DNA reads TGTGCCAGCAGCTTGACAGGGGATTCACCCCTCCACTTT.

The table lists this clonotype with many counts. A junction boundary mismatches the germline segment, possibly from a read error. V is TRBV28 and J is TRBJ1-5; maybe TRBD1 (5 bases). CDR1 and CDR2 (germline): MDHEN, SYDVKM. This CDR3 has 19 amino acids. CDR3 DNA: TGTGCCAGCAGTTTAGAGGACGTCTGGGGGAAGCTGATGAATCAGCCCCAGAATTTT. Its protein product is CASSLEDVWGKLMNQPQNF.

This clonotype was observed many times. The rearrangement uses TRBV9 and TRBJ2-2; a weak D match, TRBD2 (7 bases). V shed 0 bases and J shed 3 bases, with 12 bases lying between them. The CDR3 extends over 16 amino acids. Germline V gene data show CDR1 as SGDLS and CDR2 as YYNGEE. CDR3 protein: CASSVGPGGHTGELFF. CDR3 bases: TGTGCCAGCAGCGTAGGTCCGGGGGGCCACACCGGGGAGCTGTTTTTT.

This clonotype has ten or more counts. The chain's CDR3 is CASRGTAENYGYTF. CDR3 in DNA: TGTGCCAGCAGAGGGACAGCTGAGAACTATGGCTACACCTTC. The chain carries TRBV12-3 or TRBV12-4 and TRBJ1-2, with 7 nucleotides matching TRBD1. The CDR3 runs to 14 residues. J was trimmed by 2 bases and V by 6 bases; bases with no gene match: 6.

On this clonotype itself: The CDR3 carries no conserved terminal phenylalanine or tryptophan, so it likely arises from a read error. V gene TRBV5-1 combines with J gene TRBJ2-5, with D tentatively TRBD2 (5 bases). The germline V gene encodes CDR1 SGHRS and CDR2 YFSETQ. This CDR3 comprises 13 residues. V was pared by 0 bases and J by 5 bases, with 8 bases between. The CDR3 nucleotides are TGCGCCAGCAGCTTGGGAGGGTTTGAGACCCAGTACAAC. This sequence encodes CASSLGGFETQYN.

This clonotype was observed many times. The chain combines TRBV24-1 with TRBJ2-1, with 8 bases that match TRBD2. With 2 bases clipped from V and 10 bases from J, the junction kept 6 bases outside the gene matches. The germline V gene encodes CDR1 KGHDR and CDR2 SFDVKD. The CDR3 loop spans 14 amino acids. CDR3 protein: CATSDSGTSEEQFF. The CDR3 coding sequence is TGTGCCACCAGTGATTCCGGGACTAGTGAGGAGCAGTTCTTC.

Ten or more counts support this clonotype. V is TRBV5-1 and J is TRBJ2-3; TRBD1 might be the D (5 bases). The germline V gene encodes CDR1 SGHRS and CDR2 YFSETQ. Trimming removed 4 bases from V and 4 bases from J, with 10 bases in between. The CDR3 runs 13 residues. The CDR3 DNA sequence: TGCGCCAGCAGCACCCAGGGCGCAGATACGCAGTATTTT. Translated, it gives CASSTQGADTQYF.

This clonotype was counted at least ten times. The chain employs TRBV5-1 and TRBJ2-5; TRBD1 might be the D (6 bases). The germline gives CDR1 SGHRS, CDR2 YFSETQ. CDR3 length equals 13 residues. Trimming took off 2 bases at V and 2 bases at J, with 7 bases between the two ends. The CDR3 loop is CASSFGQQETQYF. The CDR3 bases are TGCGCCAGCAGCTTCGGACAGCAAGAGACCCAGTACTTC.

Many counts were recorded for this clonotype. The V gene is TRBV20-1, the J gene TRBJ2-2; 7 bases fit TRBD2. With 2 bases clipped from V and 1 base from J, the junction kept 4 bases outside the gene matches. The CDR3 extends over 15 amino acids. CDR1 and CDR2 from the germline V gene are DFQATT and SNEGSKA (reference sequence). The CDR3 region is CSARRLALNTGELFF. The CDR3 DNA sequence: TGCAGTGCTAGAAGACTAGCCTTGAACACCGGGGAGCTGTTTTTT.

This clonotype was counted ten times or more. The gene calls are TRBV25-1 and TRBJ2-1; tentatively, D is TRBD1 (5 bases). The V end lost 3 bases, the J end lost 6 bases, and 12 bases lay between the germline ends. This CDR3 is built from 14 residues. CDR1 and CDR2 (germline): MGHDK, SYGVNS. This chain's CDR3 is CASSDLGPGNEQFF. CDR3 in DNA: TGTGCCAGCAGTGACCTGGGGCCGGGCAATGAGCAGTTCTTC.

The table lists this clonotype with many counts. The chain carries TRBV24-1 and TRBJ2-5; D might be TRBD1 or TRBD2, each matching 5 bases. The V end was cut by 4 bases, the J end by 4 bases, with 9 bases between. Per germline, CDR1 KGHDR and CDR2 SFDVKD. CDR3 length: 13 residues. The DNA for the CDR3 is TGTGCCACCAGTGAAGAGGGGACAGAGACCCAGTACTTC. Translated: CATSEEGTETQYF.

This clonotype has ten or more counts. The rearrangement uses TRBV7-6 and TRBJ1-2, with 7 bases that match TRBD1. The V segment lost 5 bases and the J segment 4 bases; nucleotides outside the gene matches: 7. The germline gives CDR1 SGHVS, CDR2 FNYEAQ. The CDR3 sequence is 14 residues long. The CDR3 region has the DNA TGTGCCAGCAGCCCCCTCGGGACAGCCTATGGCTACACCTTC. Encoded protein: CASSPLGTAYGYTF.

This clonotype turned up a few times. A single base separates this from a much larger clone, so it may be a read error. The chain is built from TRBV5-1 and TRBJ2-3; the D gene is possibly TRBD1 (6 bases). Deletions cut 0 bases from V and 4 bases from J, with 9 bases between. Germline-derived CDR1 and CDR2 are SGHRS and YFSETQ. The CDR3 loop spans 14 amino acids. The CDR3 loop is CASSLGTAPDTQYF. The CDR3 coding sequence is TGCGCCAGCAGCTTGGGGACAGCCCCAGATACGCAGTATTTT.

This clonotype appeared many times. This sequence joins TRBV28 and TRBJ1-3; the D is unclear. V lost 3 bases and J lost 0, with 9 bases in between. Germline loops: CDR1 MDHEN, CDR2 SYDVKM. The CDR3 is 15 amino acids. CDR3 sequence reads: CASSFPQSSGNTIYF. The CDR3, as DNA: TGTGCCAGCAGTTTTCCGCAGAGCTCTGGAAACACCATATATTTT.

The sample holds many counts of this clonotype. V and J are TRBV9 and TRBJ2-1, with 9 nucleotides matching TRBD1. This CDR3 has 15 residues. Germline CDR1 and CDR2: SGDLS and YYNGEE. V trimming: 3 bases; J trimming: 7 bases; junction bases outside the gene matches: 8. The CDR3 coding sequence is TGTGCCAGCAGCGGGAGGACAGGGGATAGTAATGAGCAGTTCTTC. It translates to CASSGRTGDSNEQFF.

This clonotype has at least ten counts. J is TRBJ2-3 and V is TRBV24-1, with TRBD1 as a possible D gene (6 bases). With 2 bases removed from V and 0 bases from J, the gap between germline ends came to 11 bases. There are 16 residues in the CDR3. CDR1 is KGHDR and CDR2 is SFDVKD in the germline V gene. CDR3 DNA sequence: TGTGCCACCAGTGATTGGACAGCTTCTAGCACAGATACGCAGTATTTT. Translation: CATSDWTASSTDTQYF.

This clonotype showed up many times. The genes are TRBV7-6 and TRBJ1-6; D ambiguous. Germline-derived CDR1 and CDR2 are SGHVS and FNYEAQ. There are 13 residues in the CDR3. V was pared by 10 bases and J by 7 bases, with 14 bases between. CDR3 in amino acids: CATLAGPNSPLHF. The CDR3 region has the DNA TGTGCCACCCTCGCCGGGCCAAATTCACCCCTCCACTTT.

In this sample, this clonotype turned up many times. The rearrangement joins TRBV27 to TRBJ1-4, with unresolved D. Between the trimmed V and J ends, which lost 1 base and 5 bases, there was a span of 5 bases. The CDR3 totals 13 residues. Germline loops: CDR1 MNHEY, CDR2 SMNVEV (reference sequence). CDR3 in DNA: TGTGCCAGCAGTTTATGGCTAAATGAAAAACTGTTTTTT. Protein sequence: CASSLWLNEKLFF.

This clonotype was detected a few times. The gene calls are TRBV12-3 or TRBV12-4 and TRBJ2-1, with a weak D call TRBD1 (6 bases). There are 16 residues in the CDR3. V shed 4 bases and J shed 1 base, with 14 bases lying between them. CDR3 nucleotide sequence: TGTGCCAGCAGTTCCTCCTGGGACACTTCCTACAATGAGCAGTTCTTC. Protein: CASSSSWDTSYNEQFF.

This clonotype was seen many times. The chain employs TRBV24-1 and TRBJ1-2; D gene ambiguous. Trimming took off 2 bases at V and 4 bases at J, with 7 bases between the two ends. The CDR3 is 13 residues long. CDR1 KGHDR and CDR2 SFDVKD come from the germline V gene. The CDR3 protein is CATSDSTPYGYTF. The CDR3 nucleotides read TGTGCCACCAGTGATTCCACACCCTATGGCTACACCTTC.

The V and J genes are TRBV5-5 and TRBJ2-5; D gene uncertain. Germline V CDR1 and CDR2: SGHKS, YYEKEE (reference sequence). The CDR3 has 14 residues. With 2 bases removed from V and 1 base from J, the gap between germline ends came to 9 bases. The CDR3 here is CASSFGQFQETQYF. The CDR3 nucleotides are TGTGCCAGCAGCTTTGGGCAATTCCAAGAGACCCAGTACTTC.

In this sample, this clonotype turned up many times. The chain links TRBV20-1 to TRBJ1-6; tentative D call: TRBD1 (5 bases). Germline loops: CDR1 DFQATT, CDR2 SNEGSKA (reference sequence). The CDR3 extends over 13 amino acids. V gave up 1 base and J gave up 10 bases, with 11 bases separating them. CDR3 bases: TGCAGTGCTAGAGGCCTCGGGGACTCACCCCTCCACTTT. Translation gives CSARGLGDSPLHF.

This clonotype has a count of ten or more. This rearrangement joins TRBV28 to TRBJ2-2; 7 bases agree with TRBD1. Germline V CDR1 and CDR2: MDHEN, SYDVKM. Germline trimming cut 8 bases from V and 2 bases from J; bases unmatched to any gene: 8. The CDR3 contains 15 residues. CDR3 in amino acids: CASLRDSPNTGELFF. DNA for the CDR3: TGTGCCAGCCTTCGGGACAGTCCCAACACCGGGGAGCTGTTTTTT.

A word on this clonotype: This clone may be a read error of a much larger clone one base away. The chain is built from TRBV5-1 and TRBJ2-2; 8 nucleotides align to TRBD2. V lost 6 bases and J lost 7; bases outside the gene matches: 11. Per the germline V gene, CDR1 is SGHRS and CDR2 is YFSETQ. This CDR3 is built from 15 residues. The CDR3 region is CASIPNGGGNGELFF. CDR3 coding DNA: TGCGCCAGCATCCCGAACGGGGGGGGCAACGGGGAGCTGTTTTTT.

This chain links TRBV20-1 with TRBJ1-2, with a possible D match to TRBD1 (5 bases). The CDR3 totals 13 residues. The ends were cut back, 0 bases at V and 3 bases at J, with 8 bases in the middle. In germline, CDR1 is DFQATT, CDR2 SNEGSKA (reference sequence). DNA for the CDR3: TGCAGTGCTAGAGAAGACAGAGACTATGGCTACACCTTC. Translating gives CSAREDRDYGYTF.